This T cell receptor beta chain was documented in a study of shared clonotypes between healthy human individuals. Remarks on this clone: Its specificity is not known.

V lost 3 bases, J lost 10 bases, and 10 bases lay in between. From germline, CDR1 is SQVTM and CDR2 ANQGSEA. The CDR3 contains 10 residues. Repertoires were generated with immunoSEQ multiplex PCR, while TCRdb's copy carries only in-frame clones and drops some. The table has approximately 2,000,000 clones, 85% to 95% seen once; the top ten hold 0.37%. Study-wide findings and caveats: When compared with the clonotypes that were shared by all four sorted-subset donors, the non-shared clonotypes turned out to have lower generation probabilities.

The receptor comes from a man in his late teens or twenties in good health. Some clones in this sample may be carry-over from other donors' samples. The J gene is TRBJ2-7, the V gene TRBV29-1; TRBD2 might be the D (5 bases). The sequencing input was naive CD4+ T cells from PBMCs. Subset meaning: CD45RA+ positively selected. This CDR3 is CSVDEEGQYF. For the CDR3, the DNA is TGCAGCGTTGACGAAGAGGGCCAGTACTTC.